This record concerns one TCR beta chain sequence. Its antigen is unknown. No quality values exist for individual bases; no much larger clone is one base distant. These data are taken from a study of PD-L1 blockade in urothelial cancer (dated 2017 in TCRdb). Some background on the complete study: Every patient began therapy in the mid-2010s and was given atezolizumab 1,200 mg intravenously every 3 weeks. About 85% of the roughly 29 patients were identified as males with urothelial cancer of bladder origin, and a prior smoking history was reported by 18 of 29 patients. Patients had an ECOG performance status of 0 or 1 and had received between 0 and 3 prior chemotherapy regimens. Blood samples were analyzed at two time points: 3 weeks after treatment start (second dose) and 6 weeks after treatment start. Blood samples gave a median of 141,255 T cells and approximately 81,000 unique TCRs, with a median clonality of approximately 0.08. The study, an exploratory multi-omic analysis, examined somatic, immune and clinical correlates of response to PD-L1 blockade with atezolizumab in urothelial cancer. Pretreatment tumor samples and matched peripheral blood, collected serially before and after atezolizumab treatment, underwent TCR sequencing. Durable clinical benefit meant progression-free survival longer than 6 months, and TCR features were also tested against progression-free and overall survival. In the same patients, whole exome sequencing and RNA sequencing of pretreatment tumors were performed in addition to TCR sequencing. Durable clinical benefit was achieved by nine patients but not by the remaining 20. Twenty-nine patients had pretreatment blood TCR-seq, approximately 24 had at least one posttreatment blood collection, and approximately 24 had tumor TCR-seq. The investigation overall reported the following: Among patients with durable benefit, tumor-associated TCR clones showed greater expansion in peripheral blood 3 weeks after treatment started (n of about 20, p = 0.022). Improved progression-free and overall survival was associated with having pretreatment peripheral blood TCR clonality below the median. Because the sample size was small (n of about 27) and many exploratory analyses were performed, the results are intended to be hypothesis-generating.

Synthetic TCR analog templates were spiked into each PCR to estimate absolute template abundance from read counts. The immunoSEQ assay was used to amplify TCRbeta CDR3 regions from genomic DNA with bias-controlled V and J gene primers. Sequencing of rearranged TCRbeta segments was performed at approximately 20X coverage. The authors processed their data as follows. Clustering was used to correct sequencing errors, and CDR3s were annotated against IMGT so that V, D and J genes could be assigned. Out-of-frame and stop-codon sequences were excluded, and only productive TCRbeta rearrangements were used in downstream analyses. Clonality was computed as one minus Shannon entropy normalized by the log of the number of unique productive sequences. Fisher's exact test with Benjamini-Hochberg correction, at a threshold of adjusted p below 0.01, was used to find clones that differed between time points or between blood and tumor. TCRdb took over this immuneACCESS table, retaining in-frame rearrangements with V and J assigned. Such tables are incomplete; in checked studies, under half of the missing clones stem from an unresolved V gene, and the remainder is unexplained. The V and J calls and clone size were taken over from that table, and D and trimming were inferred from the DNA. The sample contains tens of thousands of clones, around 86% of them found a single time. The biggest ten clones account for under 15% of the sample.

The junction shows trimming of 3 bases on V and 8 bases on J, and the gene matches do not reach 10 bases of it. CDR1 and CDR2, looked up from the germline V gene, are LGHNT and FRNRAP. The CDR3 contains 15 residues, cysteine and phenylalanine counted. Only the CDR3 part of the read is kept: 45 bases, read in frame from the first base. Per the publication, the time point label means: pretreatment peripheral blood. A total of roughly 30 patients with locally advanced or metastatic urothelial carcinoma, treated at Memorial Sloan Kettering on a trial protocol, made up the cohort. Peripheral blood mononuclear cells were collected pretreatment and during treatment, with between 1 and 8 total time points obtained per patient. The Qiagen DNeasy Blood extraction kit was used to purify genomic DNA from total PBMCs and tumor samples. Collected pretreatment and during treatment, PBMCs were isolated and stored as previously described.

The sequence links TRBV12-5 to TRBJ2-1; TRBD2 fits 7 bases in the junction. The TCR comes from a man in his sixties with urothelial cancer. Here the sequenced sample was PBMCs, taken around atezolizumab (anti-PD-L1) treatment. At the DNA level, the sequence is TGTGCTAGTGGTTTATACCAGCGGGGCGGACATGAGCAGTTCTTC. This gives the protein CASGLYQRGGHEQFF.